A selection of T cell receptor beta chains follows, all from one sample in a study of monozygotic twins with inflammatory bowel disease. Each CDR3 protein gets one entry in TCRdb, which reprocessed the 5' RACE reads and gives no DNA. The table gives over 200,000 distinct CDR3 sequences; the top ten clones make up approximately 1.6% of it. Sequenced input: blood. Receptor source: a human donor with ulcerative colitis or Crohn's disease, or a healthy co-twin of an affected twin (not recorded which). The CDR3 runs from the conserved cysteine through the conserved F or W. Fields, in order: V gene, J gene, CDR3 protein.

v_gene: TRBV18
j_gene: TRBJ1-1
CDR3aa: CASSPRAAGAGTEAFF

v_gene: TRBV2
j_gene: TRBJ2-1
CDR3aa: CASNGGDRDYNEQFF

v_gene: TRBV11-2
j_gene: TRBJ2-1
CDR3aa: CASSLIIGRSNEQFF

v_gene: TRBV29-1
j_gene: TRBJ1-1
CDR3aa: CSVGQGGTEAFF

v_gene: TRBV10-3
j_gene: TRBJ1-1
CDR3aa: CAISAQKNTEAFF

v_gene: TRBV5-5
j_gene: TRBJ1-4
CDR3aa: CASSLMTANEKLFF

v_gene: TRBV20-1
j_gene: TRBJ2-5
CDR3aa: CSARDKLRSPIWEAEYF

v_gene: TRBV4-1
j_gene: TRBJ2-3
CDR3aa: CASSQVGTSEDTQYF

v_gene: TRBV18
j_gene: TRBJ2-6
CDR3aa: CVSSPLPRGRNSGANVLTF

v_gene: TRBV7-8
j_gene: TRBJ2-5
CDR3aa: CASIQGGRETQYF

v_gene: TRBV3-1
j_gene: TRBJ1-2
CDR3aa: CASRPNGYYGYTF

v_gene: TRBV6-2/TRBV6-3
j_gene: TRBJ2-2
CDR3aa: CASSYSLAGRRDGYNTGELFF

v_gene: TRBV5-1
j_gene: TRBJ2-7
CDR3aa: CASRESRVPRDEQCF

v_gene: TRBV12-5
j_gene: TRBJ2-5
CDR3aa: CASGLVAGLGRKTQYF

v_gene: TRBV7-9
j_gene: TRBJ1-1
CDR3aa: CASTEGRGVGTEAFF

v_gene: TRBV6-1
j_gene: TRBJ2-3
CDR3aa: CASSPGTGGLASDTQYF

v_gene: TRBV9
j_gene: TRBJ2-7
CDR3aa: CASTTRPGQDKDPAYEQYF

v_gene: TRBV10-3
j_gene: TRBJ2-1
CDR3aa: CAISARDEQFF

v_gene: TRBV24-1
j_gene: TRBJ1-5
CDR3aa: CATSDSAQGPQPQHF

v_gene: TRBV14
j_gene: TRBJ2-1
CDR3aa: CASSRDSHNEQFF

v_gene: TRBV6-2/TRBV6-3
j_gene: TRBJ1-1
CDR3aa: CASSYAGGVSTEAFF

v_gene: TRBV15
j_gene: TRBJ1-5
CDR3aa: CATSSLVTSGGFDQPQHF

v_gene: TRBV5-1
j_gene: TRBJ1-1
CDR3aa: CASSPTELTGTEAFF

v_gene: TRBV5-1
j_gene: TRBJ1-1
CDR3aa: CASSLVGETEAFF

v_gene: TRBV20-1
j_gene: TRBJ2-7
CDR3aa: CSAKNPGSGTYEQYF

v_gene: TRBV5-1
j_gene: TRBJ2-7
CDR3aa: CASSLMAGGPREQYF

v_gene: TRBV12-3/TRBV12-4
j_gene: TRBJ1-2
CDR3aa: CASSLRDRGVHGYTF

v_gene: TRBV18
j_gene: TRBJ1-1
CDR3aa: CASSPGGWNTEAFF

v_gene: TRBV18
j_gene: TRBJ2-2
CDR3aa: CASSPRTSTTGELFF

v_gene: TRBV6-5
j_gene: TRBJ1-5
CDR3aa: CASSYSYYSNQPQHF

v_gene: TRBV13
j_gene: TRBJ1-3
CDR3aa: CASSLGRGTGNTIYF

v_gene: TRBV7-3
j_gene: TRBJ2-5
CDR3aa: CASSPHQQGGETQYF

v_gene: TRBV18
j_gene: TRBJ2-3
CDR3aa: CASSTTGGTSTDTQYF

v_gene: TRBV9
j_gene: TRBJ1-2
CDR3aa: CASSVEWGDGGYTF

v_gene: TRBV12-3/TRBV12-4
j_gene: TRBJ2-5
CDR3aa: CASSAPGRLGETQYF

v_gene: TRBV6-1
j_gene: TRBJ1-5
CDR3aa: CASNRGSSDQPQHF

v_gene: TRBV7-2
j_gene: TRBJ1-1
CDR3aa: CASSLSAAMNTEAFF

v_gene: TRBV19
j_gene: TRBJ1-5
CDR3aa: CASSIGYLLGISNQPQHF

v_gene: TRBV10-1
j_gene: TRBJ2-1
CDR3aa: CASSGGPSSYNEQFF

v_gene: TRBV7-2
j_gene: TRBJ2-1
CDR3aa: CASSLLLAGVTGHEQFF

v_gene: TRBV7-9
j_gene: TRBJ2-5
CDR3aa: CASSIQGVQETQYF

v_gene: TRBV3-1
j_gene: TRBJ2-2
CDR3aa: CASSQVAGRAGELFF

v_gene: TRBV5-5
j_gene: TRBJ2-7
CDR3aa: CASSRTGTAGYEQYF